The clone carrying this T cell receptor (beta chain) was counted a few times. Its target is unknown. The control group consisted of healthy donors matched for age and sex. This record belongs to a study of CD8 T cells in Susac syndrome. Broader study findings: TCR sequencing and HLA analysis covered a relatively small number of individuals.

With random hexamers, 0.5 to 1 ug RNA was reverse transcribed. immunoSEQ multiplex PCR amplified TCR beta CDR3 across 54 Vbeta, 13 Jbeta. From the immunoSEQ multiplex PCR reads, TCRdb called clonotypes with MiXCR, one entry per CDR3 protein. This table holds roughly 150,000 distinct CDR3 sequences, 90% to 95% found once. Trimming at V came to 5 bases and at J to 1 base, leaving 2 bases not matched to a gene. CDR3 size: 14 residues. The material sequenced was CD4+ T cells from PBMCs. The clonotype comes from a human donor in good health. The chain couples TRBV12-3 or TRBV12-4 to TRBJ2-1, with TRBD1 identical over 7 bases. The CDR3 DNA is TGTGCCAGCAGTCTGACAGGGTCCTACAATGAGCAGTTCTTC. Its translation: CASSLTGSYNEQFF.